The clone carrying this T cell receptor beta chain showed up just a few times. PCR was performed a second time for about 7 to 11 cycles using a sample-barcoded 5' primer and a J-beta primer mix. TCRdb re-analysed the 5' RACE reads in MiXCR, keeping a single row per CDR3 protein. The table has roughly 900,000 distinct CDR3 sequences, around 48% seen once. The sample is drawn from a study of blood T cells in healthy people across ages. The V gene lost 6 bases and the J gene lost 2 bases, with 11 bases spanning the gap. This CDR3 comprises 13 residues. In germline, CDR1 is MNHEY, CDR2 SMNVEV (reference sequence).

Input material: blood. The V call is TRBV27, the J call TRBJ2-7; D might be TRBD1 or TRBD2, each matching 5 bases. This TCR was sampled from a young man in good health. This CDR3 is CASRRGRTYEQYF. The CDR3 coding sequence is TGTGCCAGCAGGAGGGGCAGAACCTACGAGCAGTACTTC.